A single sample gave rise to the 6 T cell receptor beta chains below, sequenced in a study of T cells in Graves' hyperthyroidism and ophthalmopathy. Using RNA transcripts as the source, TCR beta CDR3 regions were amplified. Using the HTBI primer set, a first-round RT-PCR was run on the TCR CDR3. One entry per CDR3 protein results from TCRdb running MiXCR on the multiplex PCR reads. The sample has around 530,000 distinct CDR3 sequences; roughly 17% are singletons. Sample: blood. The origin of the receptors is a woman aged 18-30 years with Graves' ophthalmopathy.

This clonotype was counted between two and nine times. The rearrangement joins TRBV3-1 to TRBJ1-2; the D is unclear. From germline, CDR1 is LGHDT and CDR2 YNNKEL (reference sequence). The V and J ends lost 2 bases and 3 bases respectively, with 7 bases between them. The CDR3 runs 13 residues. The DNA for the CDR3 is TGTGCCAGCAGCCAAATACTGGACTATGGCTACACCTTC. Protein sequence: CASSQILDYGYTF.

In regard to this clonotype: A much bigger clone sits one base away, suggesting this may be a read error. This chain joins TRBV7-3 and TRBJ1-1; tentative D call: TRBD1 (6 bases). V dropped 7 bases and J dropped 1 base, with 13 bases sitting between them. The CDR3 covers 14 residues. In germline, CDR1 is SGHTA, CDR2 FQGTGA. The CDR3 is CASNYRDKNTEAFF. For the CDR3, the DNA is TGTGCCAGCAACTACCGGGACAAGAACACTGAAGCTTTCTTT.

There are a few counts of this clonotype. The genes are TRBV14 and TRBJ1-4; TRBD1 might be the D (6 bases). Trimming cost V 5 bases and J 8 bases, with 21 bases left between them. Germline lookup yields CDR1 SGHDN and CDR2 FVKESK. The CDR3 totals 16 residues. The DNA of the CDR3 is TGTGCCAGCAGCGAGGGACTAACTACAGGGAACGAAAAACTGTTTTTT. Residues: CASSEGLTTGNEKLFF. Together with reference TRBV14 and TRBJ1-4, the CDR3 gives the full variable domain: EAGVTQFPSHSVIEKGQTVTLRCDPISGHDNLYWYRRVMGKEIKFLLHFVKESKQDESGMPNNRFLAERTGGTYSTLKVQPAELEDSGVYFCASSEGLTTGNEKLFFGSGTQLSVL.

This clonotype occurred many times. V is TRBV5-5 and J is TRBJ1-2, with 7 bases fitting TRBD1. Trimming removed 2 bases from V and 8 bases from J; junction bases left unmatched: 6. Germline V gives CDR1 SGHKS, CDR2 YYEKEE (reference sequence). CDR3 length: 13 amino acids. The CDR3 sequence: CASSFRQGGGYTF. The CDR3 nucleotides are TGTGCCAGCAGCTTCCGACAGGGCGGCGGCTACACCTTC.

The table lists this clonotype with a count of one. V usage is TRBV29-1 and J usage is TRBJ2-1; TRBD2 aligns across 13 bases. This CDR3 has 14 residues. Trimming at V came to 7 bases and at J to 8 bases, leaving 8 bases not matched to a gene. Germline CDR1 SQVTM, CDR2 ANQGSEA. Written as DNA, the CDR3 is TGCAGCGGGGTAGGACTAGCGGGGGATGATGAGCAGTTCTTC. Translating gives CSGVGLAGDDEQFF.

The chain combines TRBV7-2 with TRBJ2-1; no clear D gene. CDR1 and CDR2 from the germline V gene are SGHTA and FQGNSA. The CDR3 runs 16 residues. Trimming pared 5 bases from V and 1 base from J, leaving 15 bases between. DNA for the CDR3: TGTGCCAGCAGCCGAGCAGGTTTTGGGTCCTACAATGAGCAGTTCTTC. Its translation: CASSRAGFGSYNEQFF. Full variable domain (rest looked up from reference TRBV7-2 and TRBJ2-1): GAGVSQSPSNKVTEKGKDVELRCDPISGHTALYWYRQSLGQGLEFLIYFQGNSAPDKSGLPSDRFSAERTGGSVSTLTIQRTQQEDSAVYLCASSRAGFGSYNEQFFGPGTRLTVL.